This T cell receptor beta chain was obtained from a study of cytomegalovirus exposure and HLA in healthy donors. PCR amplification relied on 60 Vbeta primers (plus 13 Jbeta primers). The table came from immunoSEQ multiplex PCR; TCRdb's copy has only in-frame clones and leaves some out. There are a few hundred thousand clones in the sample; around 88% occur only once, and over 0.95% lies in the top ten. With 5 bases clipped from V and 3 bases from J, the junction kept 4 bases outside the gene matches. Germline loops: CDR1 SGHTA, CDR2 FQGNSA. The length of the CDR3 is 14 residues. The clonotype was recovered from a woman younger than 30 in good health and CMV-seronegative. What was sequenced was PBMCs. The J gene is TRBJ2-5, the V gene TRBV7-2; 9 bases map to TRBD1. The CDR3 DNA is TGTGCCAGCAGCGCGGGACAGGGCAAAGAGACCCAGTACTTC. It is translated as CASSAGQGKETQYF.